Following are 32 T cell receptor beta chains from one sample sequenced in a study of Graves' ophthalmopathy and Graves' hyperthyroidism. The sequenced template was RNA, covering the TCR beta CDR3 region. An initial RT-PCR round employing HTBI primers preceded a second-round multiplex PCR. MiXCR, run by TCRdb on the multiplex PCR reads, gives a single entry per CDR3 protein. The table records 450,000 to 600,000 distinct CDR3 sequences, under 40% of them present only once. Sequencing was done on a sample of peripheral blood or thyroid tissue (not recorded which). These receptors originate from an adult man with Graves' hyperthyroidism.

With respect to this clonotype: Just one base apart from a much larger clone, this may be a read error. CDR3 in amino acids: CAGSQEEGFPQHF. The CDR3 DNA sequence: TGCGCCGGCAGCCAAGAAGAGGGTTTCCCCCAGCATTTT. The J gene is TRBJ1-5, the V gene TRBV4-1; D ambiguous. There are 13 residues in the CDR3. CDR1 and CDR2 (germline): MGHRA, YSYEKL.

This clonotype was counted many times. The rearrangement uses TRBV7-8 and TRBJ2-7, with D perhaps TRBD2 (7 bases). V was pared by 6 bases and J by 5 bases, with 17 bases between. Germline-derived CDR1 and CDR2 are SGHVS and FQNEAQ. The CDR3 totals 14 residues. The CDR3 is CASSDRGARDEQYF. CDR3 bases: TGTGCCAGCAGTGATCGGGGGGCGCGTGACGAGCAGTACTTC.

Concerning this clonotype itself: A much larger clone lies a single base off, so this may be a read error. J is TRBJ1-5 and V is TRBV5-8; possibly TRBD1 for D (5 bases). Trimming shortened V by 6 bases and J by 5 bases, and 21 bases separated the two germline ends. The CDR3 runs 16 residues. Germline V lookup: CDR1 SGHTS, CDR2 YDEGEE. The CDR3 here is CASTSWDGPGYQPQHF. The DNA for the CDR3 is TGTGCCAGCACCTCCTGGGACGGTCCGGGGTATCAGCCCCAGCATTTT.

A few counts support this clonotype. The rearrangement uses TRBV5-1 and TRBJ2-2; 8 bases match TRBD1. Trimming at V came to 3 bases and at J to 0 bases, leaving 7 bases not matched to a gene. CDR3 length: 17 amino acids. Germline V gene sequence: CDR1 SGHRS, CDR2 YFSETQ. The CDR3 here is CASSSGPDRANTGELFF. In DNA, the CDR3 is TGCGCCAGCAGCTCAGGTCCGGACAGGGCGAACACCGGGGAGCTGTTTTTT.

The table lists this clonotype with many counts. The chain is built from TRBV29-1 and TRBJ1-4, with 8 bases matching TRBD1. CDR1 and CDR2 from the germline V gene are SQVTM and ANQGSEA. V was pared by 6 bases and J by 7 bases, with 10 bases of the junction left unmatched. The CDR3 is 14 residues long. As DNA, the CDR3 is TGCAGCGTAAACCCTGGACAGGGCGGTGAAAAACTGTTTTTT. Translated: CSVNPGQGGEKLFF.

This clonotype was counted ten times or more. V usage is TRBV7-6 and J usage is TRBJ1-4; 8 bases map to TRBD1. There are 15 residues in the CDR3. Trimming removed 6 bases from V and 5 bases from J; junction bases left unmatched: 8. The germline CDR1 and CDR2 sequences are SGHVS and FNYEAQ. CDR3 region: CASRRADRVNEKLFF. As DNA, the CDR3 is TGTGCCAGCAGACGAGCGGACAGGGTGAATGAAAAACTGTTTTTT.

This clonotype was seen ten or more times. V gene TRBV6-5 combines with J gene TRBJ1-3; the D is unclear. V lost 0 bases and J lost 0, with 6 bases in between. CDR3 length: 15 amino acids. Germline CDR1 MNHEY, CDR2 SVGAGI. CDR3 sequence reads: CASSYSPSSGNTIYF. The DNA for the CDR3 is TGTGCCAGCAGTTACTCTCCCAGCTCTGGAAACACCATATATTTT.

The chain links TRBV5-1 to TRBJ1-1; D is unresolved. From germline, CDR1 is SGHRS and CDR2 YFSETQ. This CDR3 region has 11 residues. Trimming took off 7 bases at V and 1 base at J, with 5 bases between the two ends. The CDR3 region has the DNA TGCGCCAGCGCTAGGAACACTGAAGCTTTCTTT. Translated, it gives CASARNTEAFF.

This clonotype has ten or more counts. The chain couples TRBV10-3 to TRBJ1-2; TRBD1 aligns across 8 bases. The V gene end was trimmed by 3 bases and the J gene end by 0 bases; junction bases not matched to a gene: 3. The CDR3 runs 15 residues. Per the germline V gene, CDR1 is ENHRY and CDR2 is SYGVKD. The CDR3 here is CAISDDRGANYGYTF. The CDR3 DNA reads TGTGCCATCAGTGATGACAGGGGAGCTAACTATGGCTACACCTTC.

The rearrangement joins TRBV11-1 to TRBJ2-7; D uncertain. V lost 5 bases and J 6 bases, leaving 14 bases between the germline ends. Germline V gene sequence: CDR1 SGHAT, CDR2 FQDESV (reference sequence). The CDR3 extends over 13 amino acids. The CDR3 DNA is TGTGCCAGCAGCCCACCGGTAGCAGGCGAGCAGTACTTC. Protein product: CASSPPVAGEQYF.

This clonotype came up many times. V usage is TRBV7-2 and J usage is TRBJ2-5; D not resolved. CDR3 length equals 13 residues. Per germline, CDR1 SGHTA and CDR2 FQGNSA. Trimming cost V 2 bases and J 4 bases, with 8 bases left between them. CDR3 in DNA: TGTGCCAGCAGCTTACTAGTGGCAGAGACCCAGTACTTC. Translation: CASSLLVAETQYF.

This clonotype was counted ten times or more. This chain connects TRBV11-2 to TRBJ1-1; D unclear. Trimming cost V 1 base and J 1 base, with 7 bases left between them. CDR1 and CDR2 from the germline V gene are SGHAT and FQNNGV. The CDR3 consists of 14 residues. The CDR3 region is CASSLAAPNTEAFF. CDR3 in DNA: TGTGCCAGCAGCTTAGCGGCCCCGAACACTGAAGCTTTCTTT.

The gene calls are TRBV12-3 or TRBV12-4 and TRBJ2-2, with 7 bases aligning to TRBD2. The CDR3 runs to 15 residues. The V segment lost 6 bases and the J segment 3 bases; nucleotides outside the gene matches: 7. CDR3 residues: CASRHRDYDTGELFF. As DNA, the CDR3 is TGTGCCAGCAGGCACCGGGACTACGACACCGGGGAGCTGTTTTTT.

J is TRBJ2-5 and V is TRBV15; 11 bases match TRBD2. The CDR3 has 15 amino acids. The germline V gene encodes CDR1 LNHNV and CDR2 YYDKDF (reference sequence). V was clipped by 0 bases and J by 7 bases; unmatched bases: 4. In DNA, the CDR3 is TGTGCCACCAGCAGAGAGACTAGCGGGATCGGGACCCAGTACTTC. Residues: CATSRETSGIGTQYF. The full variable domain, completed using reference TRBV15 and TRBJ2-5, is DAMVIQNPRYQVTQFGKPVTLSCSQTLNHNVMYWYQQKSSQAPKLLFHYYDKDFNNEADTPDNFQSRRPNTSFCFLDIRSPGLGDTAMYLCATSRETSGIGTQYFGPGTRLLVL.

Regarding this clonotype: A much larger clone differs by one base, so this may be a read error. The genes are TRBV14 and TRBJ2-5, with D perhaps TRBD2 (5 bases). Germline CDR1 reads SGHDN; CDR2 reads FVKESK. The V end was cut by 6 bases, the J end by 9 bases, with 20 bases between. The length of the CDR3 is 14 residues. The CDR3 is CASSPLSSQEAQYF. CDR3 in DNA: TGTGCCAGCAGTCCGCTCTCTAGTCAGGAGGCCCAGTACTTC.

Only one count was recorded for this clonotype. A read error may be the cause here, since a much bigger clone is one base away. The chain joins TRBV2 to TRBJ2-7, with D uncertain. This CDR3 region has 11 residues. The V and J ends lost 3 bases and 7 bases respectively, with 7 bases between them. From germline, CDR1 is SNHLY and CDR2 FYNNEI. In nucleotides, the CDR3 is TGTGCCAGCAGTGAGGGGTGGGAGCAGTACTTC. It is translated as CASSEGWEQYF.

This clonotype was recorded at least ten times. The genes are TRBV7-9 and TRBJ2-7; 13 nucleotides align to TRBD2. CDR1 and CDR2 (germline): SEHNR, FQNEAQ (reference sequence). The CDR3 extends over 16 amino acids. V trimming: 5 bases; J trimming: 4 bases; junction bases outside the gene matches: 8. The CDR3 loop is CASSPRTSGRPYEQYF. CDR3 in DNA: TGTGCCAGCAGCCCACGGACTAGCGGGAGACCATACGAGCAGTACTTC.

The chain uses TRBV9 and TRBJ1-5; D is possibly TRBD1 (6 bases). Germline-derived CDR1 and CDR2 are SGDLS and YYNGEE. Trimming left V 6 bases short and J 0 bases short, with 10 bases between. The CDR3 covers 14 residues. The DNA for the CDR3 is TGTGCCAGCAACGCAGGGGCTAGCAATCAGCCCCAGCATTTT. This codes for CASNAGASNQPQHF.

This clonotype was counted ten times or more. The chain uses TRBV16 and TRBJ2-7; TRBD2 is a possible D gene (6 bases). Germline V gene sequence: CDR1 KGHSY, CDR2 FQNENV. This CDR3 is built from 16 residues. Trimming cost V 4 bases and J 5 bases, with 21 bases left between them. DNA for the CDR3: TGTGCCAGCAGCCGGAGGGTGGTTTCCGGGGTTCACGAGCAGTACTTC. Translation gives CASSRRVVSGVHEQYF.

This clonotype appeared many times. J is TRBJ1-1 and V is TRBV9, with 7 nucleotides matching TRBD1. The CDR3 spans 14 residues. The germline CDR1 and CDR2 sequences are SGDLS and YYNGEE. The J segment lost 1 base and the V segment lost 5 bases, leaving 5 bases of the junction unmatched. The CDR3 reads CASSPGQENTEAFF. The CDR3 region has the DNA TGTGCCAGCAGTCCAGGACAGGAGAACACTGAAGCTTTCTTT.

This chain links TRBV27 with TRBJ2-7; 11 bases map to TRBD2. Germline V gives CDR1 MNHEY, CDR2 SMNVEV (reference sequence). Trimming cost V 4 bases and J 1 base; bases outside gene matches: 6. There are 16 residues in the CDR3. In DNA, the CDR3 is TGTGCCAGCAGTTCGATAGCGGGAGGGCGATCCTACGAGCAGTACTTC. It codes for CASSSIAGGRSYEQYF.

The V gene is TRBV24-1, the J gene TRBJ2-3; D may correspond to TRBD1 or TRBD2 (5 bases each). The V end lost 4 bases, the J end lost 1 base, and 17 bases lay between the germline ends. The CDR3 totals 17 residues. The V gene's germline CDR1 is KGHDR and CDR2 SFDVKD. For the CDR3, the DNA is TGTGCCACCAGTGACCCGGCGGCCCGGGACGGCACAGATACGCAGTATTTT. This gives the protein CATSDPAARDGTDTQYF.

This clonotype was observed a single time. V gene TRBV5-1 combines with J gene TRBJ2-7; 7 bases match TRBD1. The ends lost 4 bases at V and 3 bases at J; junction bases unmatched: 7. CDR1 and CDR2 (germline): SGHRS, YFSETQ. The CDR3 extends over 14 amino acids. CDR3 loop: CASSNTGQSYEQYF. CDR3 coding DNA: TGCGCCAGCAGCAATACGGGACAGAGCTACGAGCAGTACTTC.

Many counts were recorded for this clonotype. The chain joins TRBV6-4 to TRBJ2-7; D may be TRBD1 (5 bases). Germline CDR1 and CDR2: MRHNA and SNTAGT. The CDR3 runs 14 residues. V was pared by 0 bases and J by 4 bases, with 10 bases between. The CDR3 loop is CASSDSLGDYEQYF. Here the CDR3 DNA reads TGTGCCAGCAGTGACTCCCTAGGGGATTACGAGCAGTACTTC.

The genes are TRBV29-1 and TRBJ2-7; 8 bases are a match to TRBD2. The end of the DNA aligns better with TRBJ2-1, so the J call may be wrong. There are 13 residues in the CDR3. Germline values: CDR1 SQVTM, CDR2 ANQGSEA. The CDR3 protein is CSVYEREKNEQFF. For the CDR3, the DNA is TGCAGCGTTTACGAGCGGGAGAAGAATGAGCAGTTCTTC.

The chain's CDR3 is CAWAVDTDSYEQYF. As DNA, the CDR3 is TGTGCCTGGGCAGTAGACACCGACTCCTACGAGCAGTACTTC. This chain links TRBV7-8 with TRBJ2-7; no clear D gene. Germline V gene data show CDR1 as SGHVS and CDR2 as FQNEAQ. The CDR3 has 14 residues. The V end lost 11 bases, the J end lost 0 bases, and 17 bases lay between the germline ends.

This clonotype came up a few times. The chain combines TRBV5-1 with TRBJ1-1; tentative D call: TRBD1 (5 bases). Germline CDR1 and CDR2: SGHRS and YFSETQ. This CDR3 is 14 amino acids long. V lost 4 bases to trimming and J lost 3 bases, with 13 bases between them. The CDR3 region has the DNA TGCGCCAGCAGCGTAGCTCCGGGGGACACTGAAGCTTTCTTT. This sequence encodes CASSVAPGDTEAFF.

V is TRBV24-1 and J is TRBJ1-2, with D unresolved. The CDR3 is 12 residues long. Germline V gives CDR1 KGHDR, CDR2 SFDVKD. V was cut by 5 bases and J by 4 bases, with 7 bases left in between. CDR3 amino acids: CATSGDVYGYTF. CDR3 in DNA: TGTGCCACCAGTGGGGATGTCTATGGCTACACCTTC.

DNA for the CDR3: TGCAGTGCTAGAGCGGCAGGGCGGCAGCCCCAGCATTTT. It yields the protein CSARAAGRQPQHF. The genes are TRBV20-1 and TRBJ1-5; TRBD1 is a possible D gene (5 bases). This CDR3 contains 13 residues. Germline CDR1 and CDR2: DFQATT and SNEGSKA (reference sequence). V was clipped by 1 base and J by 7 bases, with 11 bases between them.

This chain uses TRBV7-9 with TRBJ2-1, with 10 bases identical to TRBD2. The CDR3 sequence is 15 residues long. V lost 2 bases, J lost 6 bases, and 4 bases stayed unmatched. CDR1 and CDR2 from the germline V gene are SEHNR and FQNEAQ (reference sequence). The chain's CDR3 is CASSLWPSGGNEQFF. CDR3 in DNA: TGTGCCAGCAGCTTATGGCCTAGCGGGGGCAATGAGCAGTTCTTC.

The J gene is TRBJ2-2, the V gene TRBV7-9, with 12 bases matching TRBD1. With V trimmed by 5 bases and J by 6 bases, 7 bases remained unmatched. CDR1 is SEHNR, CDR2 FQNEAQ, per germline (reference sequence). The CDR3 spans 16 residues. CDR3 coding DNA: TGTGCCAGCAGCCAAGTGGGACAGGGGGCCCCCGGGGAGCTGTTTTTT. Translated: CASSQVGQGAPGELFF.

V gene TRBV10-3 combines with J gene TRBJ2-5; D unclear. The ends were cut back, 0 bases at V and 5 bases at J, with 10 bases in the middle. Germline loops: CDR1 ENHRY, CDR2 SYGVKD. The CDR3 is made up of 14 amino acids. The CDR3 region has the DNA TGTGCCATCAGTGAGTCAGGACCCGGGGAGACCCAGTACTTC. Protein sequence: CAISESGPGETQYF.